This entry describes one T cell receptor (beta chain). This specimen comes from a study of blood T cell repertoires in COVID-19. Original handling: Amplification from reference gene primers served as the basis for estimated nucleated cell counts. Profiling relied on immunoSEQ multiplex PCR, and the TCRdb table lists in-frame clones only, not all of them. V, J and clone size reflect that table, while D and trimming were determined from the DNA. In the table there are some 130,000 clones, around four fifths of which are singletons. CDR1 is LNHDA, CDR2 SQIVND, per germline (reference sequence). The CDR3 covers 14 residues. Losses at the gene ends were 5 bases for V and 4 bases for J; bases not matched to a gene: 6.

V gene TRBV19 combines with J gene TRBJ2-7; 9 bases fit TRBD1. The source material was peripheral blood. This TCR came from a man between 60 and 75 years old who had recovered from COVID-19. CDR3 DNA: TGTGCCAGTAGTCGGGACAGGGAAGGATACGAGCAGTACTTC. This gives the protein CASSRDREGYEQYF.